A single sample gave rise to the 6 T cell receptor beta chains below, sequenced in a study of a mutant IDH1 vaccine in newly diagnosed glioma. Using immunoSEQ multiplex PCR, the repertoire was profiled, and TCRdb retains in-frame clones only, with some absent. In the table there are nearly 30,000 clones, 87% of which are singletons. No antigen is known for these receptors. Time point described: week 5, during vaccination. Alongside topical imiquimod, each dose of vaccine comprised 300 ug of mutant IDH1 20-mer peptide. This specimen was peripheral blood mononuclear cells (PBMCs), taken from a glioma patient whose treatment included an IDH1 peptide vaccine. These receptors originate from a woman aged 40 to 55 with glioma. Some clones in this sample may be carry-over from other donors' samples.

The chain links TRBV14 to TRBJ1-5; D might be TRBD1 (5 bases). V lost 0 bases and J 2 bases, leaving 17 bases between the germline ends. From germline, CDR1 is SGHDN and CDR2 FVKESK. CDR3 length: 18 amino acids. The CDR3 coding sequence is TGTGCCAGCAGCCAAGAGGATTGGGGGATATTGGGCAATCAGCCCCAGCATTTT. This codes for CASSQEDWGILGNQPQHF.

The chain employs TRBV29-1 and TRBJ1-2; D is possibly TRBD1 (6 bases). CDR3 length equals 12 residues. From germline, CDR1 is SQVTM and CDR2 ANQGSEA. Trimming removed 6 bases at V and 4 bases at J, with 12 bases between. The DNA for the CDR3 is TGCAGCGTGGTAGGGACAAGCTATGGCTACACCTTC. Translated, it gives CSVVGTSYGYTF.

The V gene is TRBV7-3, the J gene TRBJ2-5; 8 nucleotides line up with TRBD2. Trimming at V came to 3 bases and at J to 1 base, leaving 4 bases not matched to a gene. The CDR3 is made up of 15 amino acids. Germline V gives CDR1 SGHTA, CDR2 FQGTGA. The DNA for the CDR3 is TGTGCCAGCAGCTTTGGCCGGGGGGGCCAAGAGACCCAGTACTTC. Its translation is CASSFGRGGQETQYF. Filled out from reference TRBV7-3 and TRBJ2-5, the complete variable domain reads GAGVSQTPSNKVTEKGKYVELRCDPISGHTALYWYRQSLGQGPEFLIYFQGTGAADDSGLPNDRFFAVRPEGSVSTLKIQRTERGDSAVYLCASSFGRGGQETQYFGPGTRLLVL.

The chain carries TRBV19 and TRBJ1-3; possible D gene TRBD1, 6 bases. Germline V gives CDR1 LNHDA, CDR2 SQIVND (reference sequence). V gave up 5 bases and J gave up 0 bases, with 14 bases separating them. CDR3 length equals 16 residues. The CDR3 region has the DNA TGTGCCAGTAGTGTCCTAACAGGGAGCTCTGGAAACACCATATATTTT. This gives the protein CASSVLTGSSGNTIYF.

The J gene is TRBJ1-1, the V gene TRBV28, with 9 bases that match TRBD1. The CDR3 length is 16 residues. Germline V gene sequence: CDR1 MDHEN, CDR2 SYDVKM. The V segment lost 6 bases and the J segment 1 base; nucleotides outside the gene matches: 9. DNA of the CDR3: TGTGCCAGCAGCTGGGGGACAGGGATGAGGAACACTGAAGCTTTCTTT. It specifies CASSWGTGMRNTEAFF.

The CDR3 DNA sequence: TGTGCCAGCAGCCCCCCTTCGGCCGGATCATTCAGAAGCACAGATACGCAGTATTTT. It specifies CASSPPSAGSFRSTDTQYF. The rearrangement links TRBV7-2 to TRBJ2-3; D ambiguous. This CDR3 region has 19 residues. With 5 bases removed from V and 0 bases from J, the gap between germline ends came to 24 bases. Germline loops: CDR1 SGHTA, CDR2 FQGNSA.